This entry lists 32 T cell receptor beta chains sequenced from one sample in a study of CD8 T cells in ankylosing spondylitis. TCRdb used MiXCR to reprocess the 5' RACE reads, holding one entry per CDR3 protein. Of some 85,000 distinct CDR3 sequences in the sample, about 9% were seen once. What these receptors recognize is not known. General study results and limits: Seven or eight highly homologous variants formed a TCR beta motif that appeared characteristic of ankylosing spondylitis blood.

Sequences were obtained from blood, either unsorted or a sorted T cell fraction (not recorded which). The receptors were gathered from a male donor with ankylosing spondylitis.

This clonotype was recorded a few times. J is TRBJ2-2 and V is TRBV7-9; 11 nucleotides match TRBD2. The germline CDR1 and CDR2 sequences are SEHNR and FQNEAQ (reference sequence). CDR3 size: 15 residues. V gave up 6 bases and J gave up 6 bases; unmatched junction bases: 6. The CDR3 DNA reads as TGTGCCAGCAGTCTACTAGCGGGAGCGGCCGGGGAGCTGTTTTTT. This encodes CASSLLAGAAGELFF.

The chain recombines TRBV25-1 with TRBJ2-2; D gene uncertain. The CDR3 is made up of 14 amino acids. Trimming removed 4 bases from V and 3 bases from J, with 9 bases in between. Germline loops: CDR1 MGHDK, CDR2 SYGVNS. The CDR3 region has the DNA TGTGCCAGCAGTGTGCGGTACGACACCGGGGAGCTGTTTTTT. It translates to CASSVRYDTGELFF.

This clonotype has just one count. A read error is possible here, since a much larger clone lies one base away. The V call is TRBV20-1, the J call TRBJ2-1; a weak D match, TRBD2 (6 bases). Germline V lookup: CDR1 DFQATT, CDR2 SNEGSKA (reference sequence). The CDR3 loop spans 13 amino acids. In DNA form, the CDR3 reads TGCAGAGCTAGAGATACGACTAGTTATGAGCAGTTCTTC. Residues: CRARDTTSYEQFF.

This clonotype came up many times. The J gene is TRBJ2-3, the V gene TRBV28, with 8 bases identical to TRBD2. The V and J ends lost 3 bases and 0 bases, in that order; junction bases with no gene match: 11. This CDR3 contains 18 residues. Germline CDR1 reads MDHEN; CDR2 reads SYDVKM. The CDR3 loop is CASSFYSTSGSSTDTQYF. The CDR3 bases are TGTGCCAGCAGTTTTTACTCCACTAGCGGCTCTAGCACAGATACGCAGTATTTT. The variable domain in full, with the rest retrieved from reference TRBV28 and TRBJ2-3, is DVKVTQSSRYLVKRTGEKVFLECVQDMDHENMFWYRQDPGLGLRLIYFSYDVKMKEKGDIPEGYSVSREKKERFSLILESASTNQTSMYLCASSFYSTSGSSTDTQYFGPGTRLTVL.

The rearrangement links TRBV20-1 to TRBJ1-4; D unresolved. The V gene's germline CDR1 is DFQATT and CDR2 SNEGSKA (reference sequence). Trimming removed 3 bases from V and 0 bases from J, with 17 bases in between. The CDR3 is 17 residues long. CDR3 DNA sequence: TGCAGTGCTAGGGGCCCTAACCTTGGTGCAACTAATGAAAAACTGTTTTTT. Translating it yields CSARGPNLGATNEKLFF.

This clonotype was recorded a few times. The rearrangement links TRBV19 to TRBJ2-7; D is unresolved. Trimming removed 10 bases at V and 12 bases at J, with 19 bases between. CDR1 is LNHDA and CDR2 is SQIVND in the germline V gene (reference sequence). The CDR3 totals 11 residues. For the CDR3, the DNA is TGTGCCACCTCCTCAGCTGGCATTGGGTACGTC. It specifies CATSSAGIGYV.

This clonotype was observed many times. The V call is TRBV2, the J call TRBJ2-3, with a possible D match to TRBD2 (6 bases). From germline, CDR1 is SNHLY and CDR2 FYNNEI. The CDR3 consists of 12 residues. The ends were cut back, 9 bases at V and 8 bases at J, with 15 bases in the middle. CDR3 loop: CARGAGEVTQYF. In DNA form, the CDR3 reads TGTGCCAGGGGCGCCGGGGAGGTTACGCAGTATTTT.

The chain is built from TRBV12-3 or TRBV12-4 and TRBJ2-1; a possible D gene is TRBD2 (6 bases). The CDR3 has 17 amino acids. V was shortened by 10 bases and J by 5 bases, with 27 bases between the two germline ends. The CDR3 DNA follows: TGTGCCATCTGTTTATACCCCGGAGGGTCTGACAACAATGAGCAGTTCTTC. It codes for CAICLYPGGSDNNEQFF.

This clonotype was counted at least ten times. The V and J genes are TRBV5-1 and TRBJ1-1; D gene unclear. The CDR3 runs to 13 residues. The V gene's germline CDR1 is SGHRS and CDR2 YFSETQ. Trimming took off 1 base at V and 1 base at J, with 5 bases between the two ends. The CDR3 sequence is CASSLKGNTEAFF. CDR3 bases: TGCGCCAGCAGCTTGAAGGGGAACACTGAAGCTTTCTTT. The full variable domain, in which reference TRBV5-1 and TRBJ1-1 provide the parts outside the CDR3, is KAGVTQTPRYLIKTRGQQVTLSCSPISGHRSVSWYQQTPGQGLQFLFEYFSETQRNKGNFPGRFSGRQFSNSRSEMNVSTLELGDSALYLCASSLKGNTEAFFGQGTRLTVV.

This clonotype was observed at least ten times. This chain uses TRBV12-3 or TRBV12-4 with TRBJ2-6; no clear D. The CDR3 contains 14 residues. Trimming stripped 8 bases from V and 0 bases from J, with 8 bases between. The CDR3 bases are TGTGCCAGCCGGACGGACTCTGGGGCCAACGTCCTGACTTTC. It translates to CASRTDSGANVLTF.

This clonotype was counted a few times. V and J are TRBV9 and TRBJ1-1, with D possibly matching TRBD1 (6 bases). V lost 0 bases and J lost 5, with 11 bases in between. The V gene's germline CDR1 is SGDLS and CDR2 YYNGEE. The CDR3 is 14 amino acids. CDR3 nucleotide sequence: TGTGCCAGCAGCGTAGGGGACATTGTTACTGAAGCTTTCTTT. Its translation: CASSVGDIVTEAFF.

This clonotype was seen a handful of times. V usage is TRBV5-6 and J usage is TRBJ2-5; 11 nucleotides line up with TRBD2. The trim removed 0 bases at V and 3 bases at J, leaving 4 bases unmatched. The germline CDR1 and CDR2 sequences are SGHDT and YYEEEE. There are 16 residues in the CDR3. The CDR3 DNA is TGTGCCAGCAGCTTGGAGGGACTAGCGGTTGAAGAGACCCAGTACTTC. Translating it yields CASSLEGLAVEETQYF.

This clonotype was seen many times. This rearrangement joins TRBV20-1 to TRBJ2-7; 10 bases are shared with TRBD2. After removal of 6 bases from V and 4 bases from J, the junction contained 12 bases not matched to a gene. The CDR3 is 15 residues long. The germline CDR1 and CDR2 sequences are DFQATT and SNEGSKA (reference sequence). CDR3 nucleotides: TGCAGTGCCCGTGGGGAGCGGGAGGGTATATACGAGCAGTACTTC. This translates into CSARGEREGIYEQYF.

This clonotype was counted ten times or more. The chain is built from TRBV6-1 and TRBJ1-1, with 8 bases identical to TRBD1. The CDR3 runs to 13 residues. Germline CDR1 and CDR2: MNHNS and SASEGT. Trimming at V came to 3 bases and at J to 4 bases, leaving 1 base not matched to a gene. The CDR3 here is CASSEDRVTEAFF. The CDR3 coding sequence is TGTGCCAGCAGTGAGGACAGGGTCACTGAAGCTTTCTTT.

This clonotype was picked up many times. This chain joins TRBV28 and TRBJ2-1; D perhaps matches TRBD2 (6 bases). The CDR3 contains 18 residues. V was cut by 8 bases and J by 1 base, with 24 bases left in between. Germline assignment: CDR1 MDHEN and CDR2 SYDVKM. The CDR3 bases are TGTGCCAGCTCCCTCCGTTTTGGCGGAGGAGGGTCCTACAATGAGCAGTTCTTC. This translates into CASSLRFGGGGSYNEQFF.

The V and J genes are TRBV24-1 and TRBJ2-4; TRBD1 is a possible D gene (6 bases). CDR1 and CDR2 (germline): KGHDR, SFDVKD. This CDR3 region has 13 residues. V was trimmed by 7 bases and J by 8 bases, leaving 14 bases between them. CDR3 sequence reads: CATSDRQSDIQYF. CDR3 sequence (DNA): TGTGCCACCAGCGACAGGCAGTCTGACATTCAGTACTTC.

V is TRBV7-2 and J is TRBJ2-3, with D possibly matching TRBD2 (5 bases). Trimming pared 11 bases from V and 1 base from J, leaving 16 bases between. The CDR3 has 14 residues. CDR1 SGHTA and CDR2 FQGNSA come from the germline V gene. The CDR3 protein is CAGPGSSGTDTQYF. The CDR3 DNA reads as TGTGCCGGACCTGGGAGTAGTGGCACAGATACGCAGTATTTT.

In this sample, this clonotype turned up a few times. This rearrangement joins TRBV11-2 to TRBJ2-1, with 9 bases fitting TRBD2. The CDR3 contains 17 residues. The germline CDR1 and CDR2 sequences are SGHAT and FQNNGV. Germline trimming cut 7 bases from V and 6 bases from J; bases unmatched to any gene: 16. CDR3 protein: CASINSGSGLYLNEQFF. The CDR3 DNA is TGTGCCAGCATTAATAGCGGGAGCGGGCTGTACCTCAATGAGCAGTTCTTC.

The table lists this clonotype with many counts. The chain uses TRBV7-9 and TRBJ2-2; D might be TRBD1 (5 bases). This CDR3 comprises 17 residues. Between the trimmed V and J ends, which lost 4 bases and 2 bases, there was a span of 17 bases. CDR1 and CDR2 (germline): SEHNR, FQNEAQ (reference sequence). This CDR3 reads CASSYPTQGENTGELFF. The CDR3 region has the DNA TGTGCCAGCAGCTACCCTACCCAAGGGGAAAACACCGGGGAGCTGTTTTTT.

This clonotype showed up many times. The V gene is TRBV29-1, the J gene TRBJ2-7; 9 bases are a match to TRBD2. The CDR3 is 13 amino acids. Germline loops: CDR1 SQVTM, CDR2 ANQGSEA. V dropped 5 bases and J dropped 4; count of bases not matched to a gene: 6. The CDR3 sequence: CSVRLAGPYEQYF. Here the CDR3 DNA reads TGCAGCGTTCGCCTAGCGGGACCGTACGAGCAGTACTTC.

The sample holds many counts of this clonotype. The rearrangement joins TRBV29-1 to TRBJ2-2; TRBD2 is a possible D gene (6 bases). The germline V gene has CDR1 SQVTM and CDR2 ANQGSEA. Trimming shortened V by 6 bases and J by 4 bases, and 15 bases separated the two germline ends. The CDR3 extends over 14 amino acids. CDR3 region: CSVGTPRGTGELFF. The CDR3 DNA follows: TGCAGCGTCGGGACCCCGCGGGGCACCGGGGAGCTGTTTTTT.

The chain has TRBV29-1 and TRBJ1-2; 8 bases agree with TRBD1. The germline V gene encodes CDR1 SQVTM and CDR2 ANQGSEA. The ends lost 5 bases at V and 6 bases at J; junction bases unmatched: 11. The CDR3 has 14 residues. The DNA of the CDR3 is TGCAGCGTTCGACTTTCGGACAGGGTGGATGGCTACACCTTC. It yields the protein CSVRLSDRVDGYTF.

This clonotype appeared a few times. V gene TRBV7-9 combines with J gene TRBJ1-2, with D unclear. Germline V CDR1 and CDR2: SEHNR, FQNEAQ (reference sequence). Deletions cut 0 bases from V and 4 bases from J, with 12 bases between. The CDR3 contains 15 residues. The CDR3 spells CASSLALQTSYGYTF. The CDR3 nucleotides read TGTGCCAGCAGCTTAGCGCTACAGACGTCCTATGGCTACACCTTC.

This clonotype was counted at least ten times. The chain couples TRBV12-3 or TRBV12-4 to TRBJ2-2; a possible D gene is TRBD1 (7 bases). The CDR3 sequence is 17 residues long. Trimming pared 5 bases from V and 3 bases from J, leaving 19 bases between. The CDR3 protein is CASSGTGGGYDTGELFF. CDR3 nucleotide sequence: TGTGCCAGCAGTGGGACCGGAGGGGGCTACGACACCGGGGAGCTGTTTTTT.

This clonotype came up a few times. The chain combines TRBV24-1 with TRBJ2-1; 8 positions match TRBD2. The germline V gene has CDR1 KGHDR and CDR2 SFDVKD. The CDR3 spans 12 residues. With 6 bases clipped from V and 9 bases from J, the junction kept 3 bases outside the gene matches. The CDR3 DNA follows: TGTGCCACCAGTCGGGGGGGCGGTGAGCAGTTCTTC. Encoded protein: CATSRGGGEQFF.

V and J are TRBV5-1 and TRBJ1-4; D is uncertain. The CDR3 totals 16 residues. The V end was cut by 3 bases, the J end by 4 bases, with 16 bases between. The germline V gene has CDR1 SGHRS and CDR2 YFSETQ. CDR3 amino acids: CASSSTRVAYNEKLFF. The CDR3 region has the DNA TGCGCCAGCAGCTCAACCCGGGTTGCGTATAATGAAAAACTGTTTTTT. Using reference TRBV5-1 and TRBJ1-4 for the parts outside the CDR3, the full variable domain is KAGVTQTPRYLIKTRGQQVTLSCSPISGHRSVSWYQQTPGQGLQFLFEYFSETQRNKGNFPGRFSGRQFSNSRSEMNVSTLELGDSALYLCASSSTRVAYNEKLFFGSGTQLSVL.

At least ten counts were recorded for this clonotype. The J gene is TRBJ2-3, the V gene TRBV2; unclear D gene. The CDR3 is made up of 11 amino acids. In germline, CDR1 is SNHLY, CDR2 FYNNEI. The V end was cut by 9 bases, the J end by 5 bases, with 9 bases between. CDR3 nucleotides: TGTGCCAGGGAACTTGGAGATACGCAGTATTTT. It encodes CARELGDTQYF. The full variable domain, in which reference TRBV2 and TRBJ2-3 provide the parts outside the CDR3, is EPEVTQTPSHQVTQMGQEVILRCVPISNHLYFYWYRQILGQKVEFLVSFYNNEISEKSEIFDDQFSVERPDGSNFTLKIRSTKLEDSAMYFCARELGDTQYFGPGTRLTVL.

Written as DNA, the CDR3 is TGTGCCAGCACCCCATACCGGGACCCCTCAGACTACGAGCAGTACTTC. Amino acids: CASTPYRDPSDYEQYF. The gene calls are TRBV7-8 and TRBJ2-7; D may match TRBD1 or TRBD2 (5 bases each). The V end lost 7 bases, the J end lost 3 bases, and 22 bases lay between the germline ends. Germline CDR1 SGHVS, CDR2 FQNEAQ. CDR3 length equals 16 residues.

The chain employs TRBV20-1 and TRBJ2-3, with 16 nucleotides matching TRBD2. CDR3 length: 18 amino acids. The V and J ends lost 6 bases and 0 bases, in that order; junction bases with no gene match: 9. The germline V gene encodes CDR1 DFQATT and CDR2 SNEGSKA (reference sequence). This chain's CDR3 is CSARLGTSGRVSTDTQYF. CDR3 in DNA: TGCAGTGCCCGGCTTGGGACTAGCGGGAGGGTGAGCACAGATACGCAGTATTTT.

This clonotype has at least ten counts. J is TRBJ2-1 and V is TRBV12-3 or TRBV12-4, with 9 bases matching TRBD2. V shed 6 bases, J shed 5 bases, and the junction held 5 bases outside the gene matches. This CDR3 comprises 14 residues. CDR3 loop: CASSPSGVHNEQFF. Here the CDR3 DNA reads TGTGCCAGCAGCCCTAGCGGGGTCCACAATGAGCAGTTCTTC.

This clonotype has a count of ten or more. The V gene is TRBV6-4, the J gene TRBJ2-2, with D unclear. Germline CDR1 MRHNA, CDR2 SNTAGT. CDR3 size: 15 residues. V was shortened by 2 bases and J by 7 bases, with 14 bases between the two germline ends. CDR3 DNA sequence: TGTGCCAGCAGTGACCTACCCAATGACGGCGGGGAGCTGTTTTTT. Translating gives CASSDLPNDGGELFF.

This clonotype was picked up a small number of times. The chain joins TRBV5-1 to TRBJ1-1; D is undetermined. This CDR3 spans 14 amino acids. The V end lost 6 bases, the J end lost 0 bases, and 12 bases lay between the germline ends. Germline assignment: CDR1 SGHRS and CDR2 YFSETQ. CDR3 protein: CASKKSGMNTEAFF. In nucleotides, the CDR3 is TGCGCCAGCAAAAAATCGGGGATGAACACTGAAGCTTTCTTT.